One sample yielded the 9 T cell receptor beta chains listed below, sequenced in a study of shared clonotypes between healthy human individuals. Some clones are missing from TCRdb's copy, which holds only in-frame ones; the method was immunoSEQ multiplex PCR. The table includes over a million clones, around 95% detected once. The sample comprised naive CD4+ T cells sorted from blood. As to subset: CD45RA+ positively selected. These receptor sequences come from a man aged 25 to 45 in good health.

The chain carries TRBV5-1 and TRBJ2-7; 8 nucleotides align to TRBD2. Germline V gene data show CDR1 as SGHRS and CDR2 as YFSETQ. There are 15 residues in the CDR3. Trimming cost V 3 bases and J 3 bases; bases outside gene matches: 8. CDR3 sequence: CASSSGGTPFYEQYF. DNA of the CDR3: TGCGCCAGCAGCTCGGGAGGGACACCTTTCTACGAGCAGTACTTC.

V and J are TRBV4-3 and TRBJ1-2, with D perhaps matching TRBD1 (6 bases). CDR1 is LGHNA, CDR2 YSLEER, per germline. V was pared by 4 bases and J by 6 bases, with 18 bases between. The CDR3 totals 15 residues. CDR3 nucleotide sequence: TGCGCCAGCAGCCCCGACGGGGGGGGCGGGCATGGCTACACCTTC. Translation gives CASSPDGGGGHGYTF.

This chain uses TRBV5-4 with TRBJ1-2; D remains unclear. The V and J ends lost 3 bases and 9 bases respectively, with 18 bases between them. This CDR3 contains 14 residues. CDR1 and CDR2 from the germline V gene are SGHNT and YYREEE (reference sequence). DNA for the CDR3: TGTGCCAGCAGCTCACCTGATAACCTAATGCGCTACACCTTC. Translation gives CASSSPDNLMRYTF.

V usage is TRBV10-2 and J usage is TRBJ2-3; 10 bases map to TRBD1. CDR1 WSHSY and CDR2 SAAADI come from the germline V gene. CDR3 length: 15 amino acids. Germline trimming cut 3 bases from V and 3 bases from J; bases unmatched to any gene: 3. The CDR3 nucleotides read TGCGCCAGCAGTGACGGGGGACAGGGGACAGATACGCAGTATTTT. Translated: CASSDGGQGTDTQYF.

The chain is built from TRBV10-2 and TRBJ1-1, with D tentatively TRBD1 (6 bases). Trimming took off 2 bases at V and 5 bases at J, with 21 bases between the two ends. Germline V gene lookup returns CDR1 WSHSY and CDR2 SAAADI. The CDR3 consists of 17 residues. The CDR3 DNA reads TGCGCCAGCAGTGAGGTCAGGGCAGGGGAGAAGAGGACTGAAGCTTTCTTT. Amino acid sequence: CASSEVRAGEKRTEAFF.

The chain has TRBV11-2 and TRBJ2-1; 9 bases agree with TRBD2. From germline, CDR1 is SGHAT and CDR2 FQNNGV. The CDR3 totals 18 residues. Germline trimming cut 3 bases from V and 5 bases from J; bases unmatched to any gene: 14. The CDR3 DNA follows: TGTGCCAGCAGCTTTCGGATATTCAGAGCGGGAGGCAACAATGAGCAGTTCTTC. This gives the protein CASSFRIFRAGGNNEQFF.

Details on this clone: Other DNA sequences in this specimen translate into the identical CDR3. The chain has TRBV14 and TRBJ2-7; no definite D call. The germline V gene has CDR1 SGHDN and CDR2 FVKESK. V was clipped by 1 base and J by 6 bases, with 4 bases between them. The CDR3 totals 11 residues. The DNA of the CDR3 is TGTGCCAGCAGCCAAGGCTCCGAGCAGTACTTC. It encodes CASSQGSEQYF.

CDR3 loop: CASSLERAGGEYEQYF. Here the CDR3 DNA reads TGCGCCAGCAGCTTGGAAAGGGCGGGAGGGGAATACGAGCAGTACTTC. V and J are TRBV5-1 and TRBJ2-7; TRBD2 matches 9 bases. CDR1 is SGHRS and CDR2 is YFSETQ in the germline V gene. V shed 0 bases, J shed 4 bases, and the junction held 8 bases outside the gene matches. The CDR3 runs to 16 residues.

The J gene is TRBJ2-1, the V gene TRBV7-2, with 10 bases aligning to TRBD2. V lost 0 bases and J lost 14; bases outside the gene matches: 7. The germline gives CDR1 SGHTA, CDR2 FQGNSA. This CDR3 spans 14 amino acids. The CDR3 DNA reads as TGTGCCAGCAGCTTAGCTCTAGCGGGGGTGAAGGAGTTCTTC. This sequence encodes CASSLALAGVKEFF.